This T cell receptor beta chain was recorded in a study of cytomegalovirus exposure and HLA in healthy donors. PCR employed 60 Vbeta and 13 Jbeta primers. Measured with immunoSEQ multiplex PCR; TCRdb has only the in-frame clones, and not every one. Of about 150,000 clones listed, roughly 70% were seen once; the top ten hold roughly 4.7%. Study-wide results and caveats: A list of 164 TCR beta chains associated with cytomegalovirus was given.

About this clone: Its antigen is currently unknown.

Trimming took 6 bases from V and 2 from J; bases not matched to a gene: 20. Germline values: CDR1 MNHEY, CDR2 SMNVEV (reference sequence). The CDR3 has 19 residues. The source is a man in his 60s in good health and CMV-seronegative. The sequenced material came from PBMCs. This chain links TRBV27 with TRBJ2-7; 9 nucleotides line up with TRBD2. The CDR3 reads CASSNRGGVAGSHTYEQYF. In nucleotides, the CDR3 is TGTGCCAGCAGCAATCGCGGGGGGGTGGCGGGCAGTCACACCTACGAGCAGTACTTC.